The present T cell receptor (beta chain) was sequenced within a study of blood T cell repertoires in COVID-19. Study background: Specimens from acute and convalescent COVID-19 originated in the United States, Italy and Spain.

The CDR3 totals 16 residues. Recruitment covered some 25 US areas and drew participants whose ages spanned roughly 18 to 100 years. This table comes from immunoSEQ multiplex PCR, and its TCRdb copy is limited to in-frame clones, with some not included. The repertoire has about 370,000 clones, roughly nine tenths of them found once; the top ten carry over 0.95%. Sequencing used PBMCs or T cells enriched from blood (not recorded which). The V call is TRBV21-1, the J call TRBJ1-2; the tabulated D call, TRBD1, remains unverified against the DNA. TRBV21-1 has pseudogene status. The origin of this receptor is a man aged 18 to 29 who had recovered from COVID-19. Here the CDR3 DNA reads TGTGCCAGCAGCAAAGAAGGGACAGGGGACGACTATGGCTACACCTTC. This codes for CASSKEGTGDDYGYTF.